This paragraph covers one T cell receptor beta chain sequence. The sample originates from a study of early T cells in non-severe SARS-CoV-2 infection. In the study overall: Sequencing input comprised bulk RNA from unsorted whole blood; chain pairing was not available.

This CDR3 comprises 15 residues. V lost 4 bases to trimming and J lost 5 bases, with 19 bases between them. Germline assignment: CDR1 SGHRS and CDR2 YFSETQ. Each single cDNA molecule received a unique molecular identifier. TCRdb re-called the 5' RACE reads with MiXCR, one entry per CDR3 protein. Among 50,000 to 85,000 distinct CDR3 sequences listed, roughly 9.1% were seen once. This rearrangement joins TRBV5-1 to TRBJ2-7, with D hard to call. This TCR derives from an adult who was a healthcare worker with PCR-confirmed SARS-CoV-2 infection or an uninfected control (not recorded which). The sequenced sample was whole blood. The CDR3 coding sequence is TGCGCCAGCAGCCTGGCGGCCTACGGTAATGACGAGCAGTACTTC. This translates into CASSLAAYGNDEQYF.